A selection of T cell receptor beta chains follows, all from one sample in a study of blood T cell repertoires in COVID-19. Sequencing was performed with immunoSEQ multiplex PCR; in TCRdb, only in-frame clones are kept and a portion is missing. This sample yields about 180,000 clones, of which approximately 89% are seen a single time; 2% to 2.5% belongs to the top ten. Sequencing was carried out using PBMCs or T cells enriched from blood (not recorded which). These receptors all stem from a woman in her thirties or forties with acute COVID-19. Each CDR3 is given with its conserved first and last residue. Fields, in order: V gene, J gene, clone size, D gene, CDR3 protein, CDR3 DNA. D genes are given only for firm matches. Not every row has a clone size; where given, it reads once, few, many or a size class.

v_call: TRBV5-4; j_call: TRBJ2-3; clone_size: .; d_call: .; cdr3_aa: CASSPALAPSTDTQYF; cdr3_nt: TGTGCCAGCAGCCCCGCTTTAGCACCCAGCACAGATACGCAGTATTTT
v_call: TRBV7-9; j_call: TRBJ1-1; clone_size: .; d_call: .; cdr3_aa: CASSLATVNTEAFF; cdr3_nt: TGTGCCAGCAGCTTAGCGACAGTGAACACTGAAGCTTTCTTT
v_call: TRBV18; j_call: TRBJ1-1; clone_size: .; d_call: TRBD1; cdr3_aa: CASSQWEWDRGDTEAFF; cdr3_nt: TGTGCCAGCTCACAGTGGGAGTGGGACAGGGGTGACACTGAAGCTTTCTTT
v_call: TRBV7-9; j_call: TRBJ2-7; clone_size: .; d_call: .; cdr3_aa: CASSWAGVTYEQYF; cdr3_nt: TGTGCCAGCAGCTGGGCAGGGGTAACCTACGAGCAGTACTTC
v_call: TRBV2; j_call: TRBJ1-1; clone_size: .; d_call: .; cdr3_aa: CASMEGGRTEAFF; cdr3_nt: TGTGCCAGCATGGAGGGGGGGCGGACTGAAGCTTTCTTT
v_call: TRBV7-2; j_call: TRBJ2-1; clone_size: .; d_call: .; cdr3_aa: CASSIQNEQFF; cdr3_nt: TGTGCCAGCAGCATTCAGAATGAGCAGTTCTTC
v_call: TRBV4-2; j_call: TRBJ2-1; clone_size: once; d_call: .; cdr3_aa: CASSQALGYNEQFF; cdr3_nt: TGTGCCAGCAGCCAAGCGCTAGGTTACAATGAGCAGTTCTTC
v_call: TRBV7-2; j_call: TRBJ2-2; clone_size: .; d_call: TRBD2; cdr3_aa: CASSNLAGVVDTGELFF; cdr3_nt: TGTGCCAGCAGCAACCTAGCGGGGGTGGTCGACACCGGGGAGCTGTTTTTT
v_call: TRBV7-2; j_call: TRBJ1-6; clone_size: .; d_call: TRBD1; cdr3_aa: CASSPGTGTYSPLHF; cdr3_nt: TGTGCCAGCAGCCCTGGGACAGGGACTTATTCACCCCTCCACTTT
v_call: TRBV3-1/TRBV3-2; j_call: TRBJ2-1; clone_size: .; d_call: .; cdr3_aa: CASSQGNGLAGNEQFF; cdr3_nt: TGTGCCAGCAGCCAAGGGAATGGTCTAGCCGGCAATGAGCAGTTCTTC
v_call: TRBV3-1/TRBV3-2; j_call: TRBJ2-5; clone_size: .; d_call: TRBD2; cdr3_aa: CASSQGSGVQETQYF; cdr3_nt: TGTGCCAGCAGCCAGGGTAGCGGGGTCCAAGAGACCCAGTACTTC